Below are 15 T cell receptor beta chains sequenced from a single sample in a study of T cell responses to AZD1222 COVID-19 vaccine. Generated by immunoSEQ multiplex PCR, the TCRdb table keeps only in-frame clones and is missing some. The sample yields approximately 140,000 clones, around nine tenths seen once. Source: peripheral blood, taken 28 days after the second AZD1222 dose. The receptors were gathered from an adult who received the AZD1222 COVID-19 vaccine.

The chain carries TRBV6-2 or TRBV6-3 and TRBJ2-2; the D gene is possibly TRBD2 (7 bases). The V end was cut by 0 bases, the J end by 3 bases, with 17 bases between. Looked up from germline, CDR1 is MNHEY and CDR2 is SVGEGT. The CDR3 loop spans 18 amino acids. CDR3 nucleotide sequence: TGTGCCAGCAGTTACTCGAGGGGGAGGGCCGGAGACACCGGGGAGCTGTTTTTT. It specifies CASSYSRGRAGDTGELFF.

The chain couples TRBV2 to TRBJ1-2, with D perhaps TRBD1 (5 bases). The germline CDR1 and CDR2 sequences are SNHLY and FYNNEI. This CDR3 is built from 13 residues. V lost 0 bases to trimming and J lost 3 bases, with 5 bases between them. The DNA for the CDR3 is TGTGCCAGCAGTGAAGCCAGGGACTATGGCTACACCTTC. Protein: CASSEARDYGYTF.

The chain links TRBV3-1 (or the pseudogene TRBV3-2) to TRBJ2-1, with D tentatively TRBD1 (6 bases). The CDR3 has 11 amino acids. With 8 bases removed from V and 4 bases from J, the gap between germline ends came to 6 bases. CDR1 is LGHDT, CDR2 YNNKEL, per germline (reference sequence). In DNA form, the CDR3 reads TGTGCCAGCGGACAGTACAATGAGCAGTTCTTC. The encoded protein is CASGQYNEQFF.

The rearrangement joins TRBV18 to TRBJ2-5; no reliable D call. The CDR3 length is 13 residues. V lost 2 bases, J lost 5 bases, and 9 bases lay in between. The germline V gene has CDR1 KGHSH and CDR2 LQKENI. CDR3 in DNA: TGTGCCAGCTCACCAAGGGCCGCGGAGACCCAGTACTTC. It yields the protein CASSPRAAETQYF. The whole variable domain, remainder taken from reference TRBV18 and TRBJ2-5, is NAGVMQNPRHLVRRRGQEARLRCSPMKGHSHVYWYRQLPEEGLKFMVYLQKENIIDESGMPKERFSAEFPKEGPSILRIQQVVRGDSAAYFCASSPRAAETQYFGPGTRLLVL.

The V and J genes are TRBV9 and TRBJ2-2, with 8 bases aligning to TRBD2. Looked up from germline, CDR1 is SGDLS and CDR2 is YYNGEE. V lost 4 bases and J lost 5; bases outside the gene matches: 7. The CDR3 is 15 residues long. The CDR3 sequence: CASSPSGGRTGELFF. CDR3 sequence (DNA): TGTGCCAGCAGCCCCAGCGGGGGACGGACCGGGGAGCTGTTTTTT.

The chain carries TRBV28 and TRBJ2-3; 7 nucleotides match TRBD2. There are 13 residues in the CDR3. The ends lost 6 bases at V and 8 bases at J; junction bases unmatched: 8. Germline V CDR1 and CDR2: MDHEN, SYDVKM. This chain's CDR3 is CASSPAGYGTQYF. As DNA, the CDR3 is TGTGCCAGCAGCCCAGCGGGGTACGGTACGCAGTATTTT. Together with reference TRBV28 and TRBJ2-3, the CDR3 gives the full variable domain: DVKVTQSSRYLVKRTGEKVFLECVQDMDHENMFWYRQDPGLGLRLIYFSYDVKMKEKGDIPEGYSVSREKKERFSLILESASTNQTSMYLCASSPAGYGTQYFGPGTRLTVL.

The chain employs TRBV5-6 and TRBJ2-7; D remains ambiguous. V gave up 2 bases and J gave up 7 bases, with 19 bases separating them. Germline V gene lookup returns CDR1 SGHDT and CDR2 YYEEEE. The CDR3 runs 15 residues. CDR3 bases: TGTGCCAGCAGCTTTAAGGGTGGGGATTGGTGGGAGCAGTACTTC. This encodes CASSFKGGDWWEQYF.

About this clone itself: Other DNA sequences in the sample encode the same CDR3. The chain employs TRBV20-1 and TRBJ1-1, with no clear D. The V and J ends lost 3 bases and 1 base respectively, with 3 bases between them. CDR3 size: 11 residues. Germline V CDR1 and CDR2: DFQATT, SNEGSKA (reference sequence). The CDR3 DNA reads TGCAGTGCTAGGGGGAACACTGAAGCTTTCTTT. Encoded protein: CSARGNTEAFF.

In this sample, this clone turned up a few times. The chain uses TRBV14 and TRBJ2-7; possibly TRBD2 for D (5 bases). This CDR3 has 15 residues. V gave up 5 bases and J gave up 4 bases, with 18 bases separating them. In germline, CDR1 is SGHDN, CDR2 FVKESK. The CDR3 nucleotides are TGTGCCAGCAGCTCACCCGGGATCCTCGGGTACGAGCAGTACTTC. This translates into CASSSPGILGYEQYF.

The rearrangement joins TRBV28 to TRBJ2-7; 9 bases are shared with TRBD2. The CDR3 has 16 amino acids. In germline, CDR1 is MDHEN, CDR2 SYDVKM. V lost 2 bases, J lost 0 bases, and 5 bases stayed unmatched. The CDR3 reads CASSLNLAGSSYEQYF. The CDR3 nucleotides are TGTGCCAGCAGTTTAAATCTAGCGGGAAGCTCCTACGAGCAGTACTTC.

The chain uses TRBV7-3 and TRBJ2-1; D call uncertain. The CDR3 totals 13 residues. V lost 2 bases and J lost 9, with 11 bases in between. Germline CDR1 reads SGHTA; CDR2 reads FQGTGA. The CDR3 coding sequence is TGTGCCAGCAGCTTATCGTCTGTGGGTGAGCAGTTCTTC. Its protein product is CASSLSSVGEQFF. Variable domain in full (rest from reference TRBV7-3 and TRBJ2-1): GAGVSQTPSNKVTEKGKYVELRCDPISGHTALYWYRQSLGQGPEFLIYFQGTGAADDSGLPNDRFFAVRPEGSVSTLKIQRTERGDSAVYLCASSLSSVGEQFFGPGTRLTVL.

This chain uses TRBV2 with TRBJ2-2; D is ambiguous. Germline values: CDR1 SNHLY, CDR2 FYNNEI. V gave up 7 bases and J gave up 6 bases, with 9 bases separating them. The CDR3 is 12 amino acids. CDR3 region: CASTRRSGELFF. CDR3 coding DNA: TGTGCCAGCACAAGACGGTCCGGGGAGCTGTTTTTT.

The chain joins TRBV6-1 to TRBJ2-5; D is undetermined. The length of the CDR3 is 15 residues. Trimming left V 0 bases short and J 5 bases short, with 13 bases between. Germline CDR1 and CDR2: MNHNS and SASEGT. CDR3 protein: CASSEALQVWETQYF. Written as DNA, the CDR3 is TGTGCCAGCAGTGAAGCGCTTCAGGTTTGGGAGACCCAGTACTTC.

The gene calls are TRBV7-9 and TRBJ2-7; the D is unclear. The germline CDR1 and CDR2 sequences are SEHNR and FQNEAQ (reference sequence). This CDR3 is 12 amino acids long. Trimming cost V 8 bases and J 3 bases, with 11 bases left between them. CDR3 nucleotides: TGTGCCAGCCAAGAAGGAGTCTACGAGCAGTACTTC. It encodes CASQEGVYEQYF.

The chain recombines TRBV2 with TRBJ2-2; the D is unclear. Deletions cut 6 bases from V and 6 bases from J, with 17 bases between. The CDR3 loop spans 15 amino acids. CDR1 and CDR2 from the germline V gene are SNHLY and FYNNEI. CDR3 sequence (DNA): TGTGCCAGCAGCCCCTCTTCAAGGATTTCCGGGGAGCTGTTTTTT. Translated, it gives CASSPSSRISGELFF. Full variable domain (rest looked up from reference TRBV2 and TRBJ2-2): EPEVTQTPSHQVTQMGQEVILRCVPISNHLYFYWYRQILGQKVEFLVSFYNNEISEKSEIFDDQFSVERPDGSNFTLKIRSTKLEDSAMYFCASSPSSRISGELFFGEGSRLTVL.